Here is one T cell receptor (beta chain) with its context. The method was immunoSEQ multiplex PCR; TCRdb's version includes in-frame clones alone and lacks a portion of them. Of approximately 210,000 clones listed, more than 85% are singletons. These data come from a study of blood T cell repertoires in COVID-19. Study summary: Spain, Italy and the United States supplied samples that represented acute and convalescent COVID-19.

Unmatched junction bases numbered 2, after V lost 3 bases and J lost 3 bases. Per germline, CDR1 GTSNPN and CDR2 SVGIG (reference sequence). The CDR3 has 14 residues. The TCR comes from a man aged 35-49 years with acute or convalescent COVID-19. The gene calls are TRBV30 and TRBJ2-2, with 9 bases identical to TRBD1. Sequencing used peripheral blood. The DNA for the CDR3 is TGTGCCTGGAGACAGGGGGCGGACACCGGGGAGCTGTTTTTT. Translation: CAWRQGADTGELFF.